Each of the 9 T cell receptor beta chains below was sequenced from the same sample in a study of shared clonotypes between healthy human individuals. Only in-frame clones appear in the TCRdb table, and some are missing; sequencing was by immunoSEQ multiplex PCR. The sample holds approximately 740,000 clones; nearly 95% are singletons and the top ten take 24%. Naivety among CD8 cells was defined by CD45RO negativity and positive CCR7 selection, thereby excluding terminally differentiated effector memory CD45RA+ cells. The sequenced sample consisted of naive CD8+ T cells sorted from blood. These receptors were obtained from a man aged 25 to 45 in good health.

The chain carries TRBV6-6 and TRBJ2-7; D is ambiguous. The CDR3 covers 11 residues. Germline V gives CDR1 MNHNY, CDR2 SVGAGI (reference sequence). V was shortened by 4 bases and J by 4 bases, with 5 bases between the two germline ends. CDR3 in amino acids: CASSSRYEQYF. For the CDR3, the DNA is TGTGCCAGCAGTTCCCGTTACGAGCAGTACTTC.

The chain combines TRBV21-1 with TRBJ1-2. TRBV21-1 is listed as a pseudogene. The CDR3 has 16 residues. DNA of the CDR3: TGTGCCAGCAGCAAAGCCGAGAAGGCGTCTTACTATGGCTACACCTTC. Its translation: CASSKAEKASYYGYTF.

This clone was counted a few times. The CDR3 reads CASSFRQNYEQYF. The CDR3 bases are TGTGCCAGCAGCTTCCGCCAGAACTACGAGCAGTACTTC. The genes are TRBV11-2 and TRBJ2-7; no definite D call. The ends were cut back, 3 bases at V and 3 bases at J, with 9 bases in the middle. Germline-derived CDR1 and CDR2 are SGHAT and FQNNGV. The CDR3 covers 13 residues.

The chain is built from TRBV5-6 and TRBJ2-7, with 10 bases fitting TRBD2. V lost 0 bases and J lost 3; bases outside the gene matches: 3. The CDR3 consists of 15 residues. Looked up from germline, CDR1 is SGHDT and CDR2 is YYEEEE. The CDR3: CASSLGLAGVYEQYF. The CDR3 DNA follows: TGTGCCAGCAGCTTGGGCCTAGCGGGAGTCTACGAGCAGTACTTC. Full variable domain (rest looked up from reference TRBV5-6 and TRBJ2-7): DAGVTQSPTHLIKTRGQQVTLRCSPKSGHDTVSWYQQALGQGPQFIFQYYEEEERQRGNFPDRFSGHQFPNYSSELNVNALLLGDSALYLCASSLGLAGVYEQYFGPGTRLTVT.

The J gene is TRBJ1-1, the V gene TRBV4-1; the D is unclear. V shed 0 bases and J shed 4 bases, with 3 bases lying between them. The CDR3 spans 12 residues. From germline, CDR1 is MGHRA and CDR2 YSYEKL. The CDR3 reads CASSQDPTEAFF. DNA of the CDR3: TGCGCCAGCAGCCAAGATCCCACTGAAGCTTTCTTT.

The rearrangement joins TRBV14 to TRBJ2-2; weak D call: TRBD1 (5 bases). CDR3 size: 21 residues. V dropped 0 bases and J dropped 3 bases, with 26 bases sitting between them. Germline V lookup: CDR1 SGHDN, CDR2 FVKESK. The CDR3 DNA follows: TGTGCCAGCAGCCAAGATTGGTGGAGCACTGGGGCTGTAAAGGACACCGGGGAGCTGTTTTTT. Protein sequence: CASSQDWWSTGAVKDTGELFF.

The CDR3 spells CASSPGLEQFF. The CDR3 DNA is TGTGCCAGCAGTCCCGGCCTAGAGCAGTTCTTC. The V call is TRBV28, the J call TRBJ2-1; unclear D gene. The CDR3 spans 11 residues. The germline gives CDR1 MDHEN, CDR2 SYDVKM. V lost 5 bases and J lost 10, with 9 bases in between.

This clone appeared once. At the DNA level, this CDR3 is encoded by other sequences in the same sample as well. The V gene is TRBV5-1, the J gene TRBJ2-1, with 7 nucleotides matching TRBD2. The CDR3 totals 15 residues. The V and J ends lost 3 bases and 1 base, in that order; junction bases with no gene match: 4. The germline CDR1 and CDR2 sequences are SGHRS and YFSETQ. The CDR3 spells CASSSSGGSYNEQFF. In nucleotides, the CDR3 is TGCGCCAGCAGCTCTAGCGGAGGTTCCTACAATGAGCAGTTCTTC.

The rearrangement uses TRBV28 and TRBJ2-5; 7 bases line up with TRBD2. The V gene end was trimmed by 3 bases and the J gene end by 5 bases; junction bases not matched to a gene: 9. The CDR3 has 15 residues. Germline V lookup: CDR1 MDHEN, CDR2 SYDVKM. The DNA of the CDR3 is TGTGCCAGCAGTTTGCTGCGCGGGAGTGCGGAGACCCAGTACTTC. It is translated as CASSLLRGSAETQYF.